This T cell receptor beta chain was captured by sequencing in a study of T cells after posttransplantation cyclophosphamide. This clone showed up many times. Trimming at V came to 6 bases and at J to 3 bases, leaving 7 bases not matched to a gene. From germline, CDR1 is SNHLY and CDR2 FYNNEI. The CDR3 has 15 residues. Clones were sequenced by immunoSEQ multiplex PCR, and TCRdb holds only the in-frame ones, with some missing. The data list approximately 26,000 clones, none observed once; 4% to 5.5% falls to the top ten. The chain combines TRBV2 with TRBJ2-1, with 8 nucleotides matching TRBD2. The clonotype originates from a woman in her fifties or sixties in good health, CMV-negative, and a related stem cell transplant donor. Material for sequencing was PBMCs. CDR3 coding DNA: TGTGCCAGCAGATCCGGGACTAGTGTCTACAATGAGCAGTTCTTC. This codes for CASRSGTSVYNEQFF. Full variable domain (outside the CDR3, taken from reference TRBV2 and TRBJ2-1): EPEVTQTPSHQVTQMGQEVILRCVPISNHLYFYWYRQILGQKVEFLVSFYNNEISEKSEIFDDQFSVERPDGSNFTLKIRSTKLEDSAMYFCASRSGTSVYNEQFFGPGTRLTVL.